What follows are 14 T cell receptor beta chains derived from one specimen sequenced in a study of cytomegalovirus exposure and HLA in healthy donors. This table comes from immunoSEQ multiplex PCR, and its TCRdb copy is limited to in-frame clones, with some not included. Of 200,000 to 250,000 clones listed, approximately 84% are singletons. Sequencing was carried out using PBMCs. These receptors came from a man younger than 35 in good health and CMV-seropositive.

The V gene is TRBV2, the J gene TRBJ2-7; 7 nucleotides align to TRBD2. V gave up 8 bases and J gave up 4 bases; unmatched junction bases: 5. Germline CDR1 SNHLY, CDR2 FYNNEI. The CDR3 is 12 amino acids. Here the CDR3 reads CASGGEFYEQYF. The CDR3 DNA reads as TGTGCCAGCGGGGGGGAATTTTACGAGCAGTACTTC.

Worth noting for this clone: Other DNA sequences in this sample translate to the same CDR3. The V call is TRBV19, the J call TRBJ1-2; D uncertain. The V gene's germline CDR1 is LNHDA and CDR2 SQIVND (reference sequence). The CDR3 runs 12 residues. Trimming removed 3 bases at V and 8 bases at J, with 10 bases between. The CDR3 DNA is TGTGCCAGTAGTATCGCGGGCTGGGGCTACACCTTC. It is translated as CASSIAGWGYTF.

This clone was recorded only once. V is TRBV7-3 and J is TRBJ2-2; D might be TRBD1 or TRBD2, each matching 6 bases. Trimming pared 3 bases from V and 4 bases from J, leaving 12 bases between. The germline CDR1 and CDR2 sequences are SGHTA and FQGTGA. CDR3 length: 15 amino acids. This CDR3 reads CASSFGGPGTGELFF. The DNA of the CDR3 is TGTGCCAGCAGCTTTGGGGGGCCGGGCACCGGGGAGCTGTTTTTT. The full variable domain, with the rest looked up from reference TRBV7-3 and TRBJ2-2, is GAGVSQTPSNKVTEKGKYVELRCDPISGHTALYWYRQSLGQGPEFLIYFQGTGAADDSGLPNDRFFAVRPEGSVSTLKIQRTERGDSAVYLCASSFGGPGTGELFFGEGSRLTVL.

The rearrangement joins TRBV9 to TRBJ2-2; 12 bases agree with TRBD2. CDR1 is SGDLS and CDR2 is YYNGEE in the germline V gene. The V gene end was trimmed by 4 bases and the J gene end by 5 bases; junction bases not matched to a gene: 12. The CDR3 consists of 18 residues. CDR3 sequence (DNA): TGTGCCAGCAGCCTGATGTCGACTAGCGGGAGTACTACCGGGGAGCTGTTTTTT. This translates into CASSLMSTSGSTTGELFF.

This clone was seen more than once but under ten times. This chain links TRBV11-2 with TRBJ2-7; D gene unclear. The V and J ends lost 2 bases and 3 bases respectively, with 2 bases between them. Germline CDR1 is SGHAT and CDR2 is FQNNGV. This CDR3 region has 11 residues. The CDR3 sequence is CASSLNYEQYF. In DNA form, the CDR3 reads TGTGCCAGCAGCTTAAACTACGAGCAGTACTTC.

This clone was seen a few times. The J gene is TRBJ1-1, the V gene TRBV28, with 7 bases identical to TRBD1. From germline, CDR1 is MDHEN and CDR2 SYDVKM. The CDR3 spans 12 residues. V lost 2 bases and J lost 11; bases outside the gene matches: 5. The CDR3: CASSLGQVMAFF. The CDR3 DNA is TGTGCCAGCAGTTTAGGACAGGTGATGGCTTTCTTT.

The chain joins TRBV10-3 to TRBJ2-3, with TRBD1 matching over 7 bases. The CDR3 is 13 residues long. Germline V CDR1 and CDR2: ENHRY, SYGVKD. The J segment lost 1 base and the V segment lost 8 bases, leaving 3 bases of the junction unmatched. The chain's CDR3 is CAIAGTGTDTQYF. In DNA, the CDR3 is TGTGCCATCGCCGGGACAGGCACAGATACGCAGTATTTT.

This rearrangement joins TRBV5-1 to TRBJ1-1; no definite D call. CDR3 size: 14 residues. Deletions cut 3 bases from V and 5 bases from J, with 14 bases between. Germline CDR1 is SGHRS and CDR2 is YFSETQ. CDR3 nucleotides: TGCGCCAGCAGCTGGACCCTGGGTGGGACTGAAGCTTTCTTT. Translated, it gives CASSWTLGGTEAFF.

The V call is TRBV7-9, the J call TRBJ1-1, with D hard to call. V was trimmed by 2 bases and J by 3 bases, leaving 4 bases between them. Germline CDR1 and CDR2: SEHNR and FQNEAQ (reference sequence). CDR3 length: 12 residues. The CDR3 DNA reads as TGTGCCAGCAGCTTATTTGACACTGAAGCTTTCTTT. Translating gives CASSLFDTEAFF.

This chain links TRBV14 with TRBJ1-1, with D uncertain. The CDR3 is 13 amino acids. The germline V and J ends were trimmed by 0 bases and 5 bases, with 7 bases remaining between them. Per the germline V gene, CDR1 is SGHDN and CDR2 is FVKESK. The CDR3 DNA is TGTGCCAGCAGCCAAGATCTTAGGACTGAAGCTTTCTTT. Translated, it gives CASSQDLRTEAFF.

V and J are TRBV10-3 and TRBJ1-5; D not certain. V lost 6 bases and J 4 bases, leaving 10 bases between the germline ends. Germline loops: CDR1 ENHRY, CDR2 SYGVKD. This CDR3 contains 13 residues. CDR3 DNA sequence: TGTGCCATCAGAGGAAACTTTAATCAGCCCCAGCATTTT. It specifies CAIRGNFNQPQHF.

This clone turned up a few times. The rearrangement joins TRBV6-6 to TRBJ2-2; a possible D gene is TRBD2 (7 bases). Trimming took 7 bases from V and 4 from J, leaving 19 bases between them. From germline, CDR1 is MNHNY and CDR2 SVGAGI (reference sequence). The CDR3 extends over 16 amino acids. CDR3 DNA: TGTGCCAGCACCAACCCGAGGGGGGGATCCACCGGGGAGCTGTTTTTT. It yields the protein CASTNPRGGSTGELFF.

The CDR3 DNA sequence: TGCGCCAGCAGCTTGGCTGGACAGGGGTCGCCTAGAGAACTGTTTTTT. The encoded protein is CASSLAGQGSPRELFF. The V gene is TRBV5-1, the J gene TRBJ1-4; TRBD1 aligns across 9 bases. With 0 bases clipped from V and 12 bases from J, the junction kept 12 bases outside the gene matches. This CDR3 comprises 16 residues. The germline V gene has CDR1 SGHRS and CDR2 YFSETQ.

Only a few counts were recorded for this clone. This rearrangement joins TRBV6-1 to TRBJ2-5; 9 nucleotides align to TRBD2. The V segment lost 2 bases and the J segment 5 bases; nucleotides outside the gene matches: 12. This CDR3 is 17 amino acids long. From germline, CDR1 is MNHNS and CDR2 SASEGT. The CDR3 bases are TGTGCCAGCAGTGAACGGGGCGTAGCGGGGGCTATGGAGACCCAGTACTTC. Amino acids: CASSERGVAGAMETQYF.